This T cell receptor beta chain appears in the sequencing data of a study of CXCR3-negative and CXCR3-positive naive CD8 T cells. Notes on the study in general: Compared with CXCR3-negative naive cells, CXCR3-positive naive cells showed more hydrophobic TRB CDR3s. TRBV-TRBJ usage was alike in naive CXCR3-negative and CXCR3-positive cells but differed in memory cells. Cryopreserved cells showed partially decreased CXCR3 expression, and most assays used fresh PBMCs.

Looked up from germline, CDR1 is SGDLS and CDR2 is YYNGEE. The CDR3 length is 17 residues. The TRB cDNA libraries were prepared by 5' RACE with UMI labels. One entry per CDR3 protein, without DNA, is what TCRdb gives after re-calling the 5' RACE reads. Found here are tens of thousands of distinct CDR3 sequences; the top ten clones hold roughly 1.6%. Concerning this clonotype itself: Its antigen is not identified.

The origin of this receptor is a human donor in good health. Some clones in this sample may be carry-over from other donors' samples. Sequenced material: naive CXCR3- CD8+ T cells from blood. Subset reported: CD45RO-CCR7+CD27+CD95- naive CD8+ T cells lacking CXCR3 (TNR3-). The chain has TRBV9 and TRBJ1-6; TCRdb outputs TRBD1, but without DNA this stays unchecked. CDR3 residues: CASSGRQGVTYNSPLHF.